This T cell receptor (beta chain) was profiled in a study of early T cells in non-severe SARS-CoV-2 infection. Turning to the study itself: Bulk RNA taken from unsorted whole blood was sequenced, leaving chains unpaired.

From germline, CDR1 is MDHEN and CDR2 SYDVKM. V dropped 4 bases and J dropped 7; count of bases not matched to a gene: 19. This CDR3 region has 19 residues. Individual cDNA molecules each received unique molecular identifiers attached to them. TCRdb recomputed calls from the 5' RACE reads with MiXCR, one row per CDR3 protein. The sample records more than 85,000 distinct CDR3 sequences, over 15% being singletons. This chain uses TRBV28 with TRBJ2-2; 9 positions match TRBD2. This receptor was obtained from an adult who was a healthcare worker with PCR-confirmed SARS-CoV-2 infection or an uninfected control (not recorded which). Sequencing was carried out using whole blood. In nucleotides, the CDR3 is TGTGCCAGCAGTTCCGATGGCGGGAGGCGGGGGGGCGTCCACGGGGAGCTGTTTTTT. Its protein is CASSSDGGRRGGVHGELFF. The complete variable domain, with remaining parts taken from reference TRBV28 and TRBJ2-2, reads DVKVTQSSRYLVKRTGEKVFLECVQDMDHENMFWYRQDPGLGLRLIYFSYDVKMKEKGDIPEGYSVSREKKERFSLILESASTNQTSMYLCASSSDGGRRGGVHGELFFGEGSRLTVL.